This TCR beta chain was found in a study of T cell repertoires in cytomegalovirus infection. The wider study: Use of recently identified HLA-C-restricted and well-studied HLA-B-restricted CMV epitopes was part of the study. TCR beta signatures that were public indicated CMV infection and matching HLA type. General study results and limits: The ex vivo response was dominated by HLA-C-restricted CMV-specific TCR beta clonotypes.

TCRdb ran MiXCR on the reads and lists one entry per CDR3 protein. Here the sample spans roughly 730,000 distinct CDR3 sequences, about 33% being singletons. Per germline, CDR1 MNHNS and CDR2 SASEGT. Trimming pared 1 base from V and 7 bases from J, leaving 17 bases between. This CDR3 has 16 residues. In regard to this clonotype: Its antigen is still unknown.

This clonotype was obtained from a human donor in good health (CMV status not recorded). Some clones in this sample may be carry-over from other donors' samples. The V call is TRBV6-1, the J call TRBJ1-5; TRBD1 is a possible D gene (6 bases). Sequenced material: cultured PBMCs, taken from culture after CMV antigen stimulation. The CDR3 DNA reads TGTGCCAGCAGTGAAGTCGGGACACAGGGAGAGCAGCCCCAGCATTTT. This translates into CASSEVGTQGEQPQHF.